Listed below are T cell receptor beta chains from one sample, sequenced in a study of cytomegalovirus exposure and HLA in healthy donors. Sequencing was performed with immunoSEQ multiplex PCR; in TCRdb, only in-frame clones are kept and a portion is missing. The table lists about 140,000 clones, about 87% of them singletons. The sample consisted of PBMCs. The source is a man between 18 and 29 years old in good health and CMV-seropositive. The CDR3 runs from the conserved cysteine through the conserved F or W. D genes are given only for firm matches. Only part of the rows carry a size: once, few, many, or a class if the clone is expanded.

NA | NA | TRBJ1-1 | TRBV4-1 | CASSPGGGWGNTEAFF | TGCGCCAGCAGCCCAGGAGGTGGTTGGGGAAACACTGAAGCTTTCTTT
NA | NA | TRBJ2-5 | TRBV7-2 | CASSPLGGETQYF | TGTGCCAGCAGCCCCCTGGGGGGAGAGACCCAGTACTTC
TRBD2 | NA | TRBJ2-2 | TRBV25-1 | CASKGLAGTGELFF | TGTGCCAGCAAGGGACTAGCGGGAACCGGGGAGCTGTTTTTT
NA | NA | TRBJ1-5 | TRBV19 | CASSNGGIEPQHF | TGTGCCAGTAGTAACGGCGGAATTGAGCCCCAGCATTTT
NA | few | TRBJ1-2 | TRBV5-6 | CASSFWGRDGYTF | TGTGCCAGCAGCTTCTGGGGGAGGGATGGCTACACCTTC
NA | NA | TRBJ2-4 | TRBV28 | CASSGDFQNIQYF | TGTGCCAGCAGTGGGGACTTCCAAAACATTCAGTACTTC
TRBD2 | NA | TRBJ2-1 | TRBV28 | CASRASGGPSQFF | TGTGCCAGCAGAGCTAGCGGGGGGCCCTCGCAGTTCTTC
TRBD1 | NA | TRBJ1-4 | TRBV28 | CASSGSGGTNEKLFF | TGTGCCAGCAGTGGTTCAGGGGGGACTAATGAAAAACTGTTTTTT
TRBD1 | NA | TRBJ1-2 | TRBV18 | CASSLTGIIIVGGYTF | TGTGCCAGCTCCCTGACAGGGATAATAATAGTAGGTGGCTACACCTTC
TRBD2 | NA | TRBJ2-7 | TRBV29-1 | CSVGTSGRNSYEQYF | TGCAGCGTTGGGACTAGCGGGAGGAACTCCTACGAGCAGTACTTC
NA | NA | TRBJ2-7 | TRBV13 | CASSSAGHSYEQYF | TGTGCCAGCAGCTCCGCCGGTCACTCCTACGAGCAGTACTTC
NA | NA | TRBJ2-7 | TRBV6-1 | CASSEGQTYEQYF | TGTGCCAGCAGTGAAGGACAGACCTACGAGCAGTACTTC
TRBD2 | NA | TRBJ2-3 | TRBV28 | CASRPRGGSSDTQYF | TGTGCCTCCAGGCCTCGCGGGGGGAGCTCAGATACGCAGTATTTT
NA | NA | TRBJ2-5 | TRBV30 | CAWSLGSKETQYF | TGTGCCTGGAGTCTTGGCTCCAAAGAGACCCAGTACTTC
TRBD1 | NA | TRBJ1-3 | TRBV7-2 | CASSLGTAAGNTIYF | TGTGCCAGCAGCTTGGGGACAGCCGCCGGAAACACCATATATTTT
TRBD2 | NA | TRBJ2-7 | TRBV4-1 | CASSQAAGLAVEQYF | TGCGCCAGCAGCCAAGCAGCAGGACTAGCCGTCGAGCAGTACTTC
TRBD2 | once | TRBJ2-1 | TRBV29-1 | CSVEGLAGAYNEQFF | TGCAGCGTTGAAGGGCTAGCGGGAGCATACAATGAGCAGTTCTTC
NA | once | TRBJ1-2 | TRBV30 | CAWSGVGGGYTF | TGTGCCTGGAGTGGGGTGGGGGGAGGCTACACCTTC
NA | NA | TRBJ1-1 | TRBV28 | CASSLDPAQGYTEAFF | TGTGCCAGCAGTCTAGACCCTGCACAGGGCTACACTGAAGCTTTCTTT
TRBD2 | NA | TRBJ2-1 | TRBV6-5 | CASSLGLANEQFF | TGTGCCAGCAGTTTGGGACTAGCGAATGAGCAGTTCTTC
TRBD2 | NA | TRBJ2-5 | TRBV29-1 | CSVEGEGQETQYF | TGCAGCGTTGAGGGGGAGGGCCAAGAGACCCAGTACTTC
NA | once | TRBJ2-7 | TRBV19 | CASKGEGPYEQYF | TGTGCCAGTAAGGGCGAGGGCCCCTACGAGCAGTACTTC
TRBD1 | NA | TRBJ2-1 | TRBV14 | CASSDRASYNEQFF | TGTGCCAGCAGTGACAGGGCTTCCTACAATGAGCAGTTCTTC
NA | NA | TRBJ1-2 | TRBV2 | CASSEGGTHYGYTF | TGTGCCAGCAGTGAGGGGGGTACCCACTATGGCTACACCTTC
NA | NA | TRBJ1-2 | TRBV28 | CASRAILDYGYTF | TGTGCCAGCAGAGCGATACTGGACTATGGCTACACCTTC
NA | once | TRBJ1-1 | TRBV2 | CASSPQGTNTEAFF | TGTGCCAGCAGTCCACAGGGAACGAACACTGAAGCTTTCTTT
TRBD2 | NA | TRBJ2-7 | TRBV6-5 | CASSSGGEQYF | TGTGCCAGCAGTTCCGGGGGGGAGCAGTACTTC
NA | NA | TRBJ2-1 | TRBV6-1 | CASSQNPYNEQFF | TGTGCCAGCAGTCAAAATCCCTACAATGAGCAGTTCTTC
NA | NA | TRBJ2-1 | TRBV28 | CASRPRGGSLYNEQFF | TGTGCCAGCAGACCGCGTGGAGGCTCTCTCTACAATGAGCAGTTCTTC
TRBD2 | NA | TRBJ2-7 | TRBV6-1 | CASSERAGARFEQYF | TGTGCCAGCAGTGAACGGGCGGGAGCTCGGTTCGAGCAGTACTTC
TRBD1 | NA | TRBJ2-7 | TRBV10-3 | CANGQGSNEQYF | TGTGCCAACGGACAGGGTTCGAACGAGCAGTACTTC
TRBD1 | NA | TRBJ1-4 | TRBV18 | CASFTDREYEKLFF | TGTGCCAGCTTTACGGACAGGGAATACGAAAAACTGTTTTTT
TRBD1 | once | TRBJ2-5 | TRBV7-6 | CASSLGTGWGETQYF | TGTGCCAGCAGCCTCGGGACAGGCTGGGGAGAGACCCAGTACTTC
NA | NA | TRBJ2-3 | TRBV27 | CASSLLRTGTTDTQYF | TGTGCCAGCAGTTTACTCCGGACTGGAACCACAGATACGCAGTATTTT
NA | medium-sized | TRBJ1-1 | TRBV19 | CASSPNRSRGSNTEAFF | TGTGCCAGTAGTCCAAACCGCTCCCGGGGTTCGAACACTGAAGCTTTCTTT
NA | few | TRBJ1-3 | TRBV9 | CASSVDSYSGNTIYF | TGTGCCAGCAGCGTTGACAGCTACTCTGGAAACACCATATATTTT
TRBD1 | NA | TRBJ1-1 | TRBV2 | CASSLTGPSVAFF | TGTGCCAGCAGCCTGACAGGGCCTTCCGTGGCTTTCTTT
NA | once | TRBJ2-2 | TRBV5-1 | CASSLEGGTGELFF | TGCGCCAGCAGCTTGGAGGGAGGCACCGGGGAGCTGTTTTTT
TRBD1 | NA | TRBJ2-7 | TRBV5-6 | CASSLGQGAYEQYF | TGTGCCAGCAGCTTGGGACAGGGCGCCTACGAGCAGTACTTC
NA | NA | TRBJ2-2 | TRBV19 | CASSGEPFGELFF | TGTGCCAGTAGTGGAGAACCGTTCGGGGAGCTGTTTTTT
TRBD1 | NA | TRBJ1-5 | TRBV30 | CAWRDRGASNQPQHF | TGTGCCTGGAGAGACAGGGGTGCGAGCAATCAGCCCCAGCATTTT
NA | NA | TRBJ2-5 | TRBV12-5 | CASGLTVQETQYF | TGTGCTAGTGGTTTGACGGTACAAGAGACCCAGTACTTC
TRBD2 | few | TRBJ2-7 | TRBV19 | CASSSTGTSGSYEQYF | TGTGCCAGTAGTTCCACTGGGACTAGCGGGAGCTACGAGCAGTACTTC
TRBD1 | few | TRBJ1-4 | TRBV30 | CAWSKPLQGAGEKLFF | TGTGCCTGGAGTAAGCCCTTACAGGGGGCGGGAGAAAAACTGTTTTTT
NA | NA | TRBJ1-1 | TRBV7-9 | CASSSGTNVNTEAFF | TGTGCCAGCAGCTCCGGGACAAATGTGAACACTGAAGCTTTCTTT
NA | NA | TRBJ1-1 | TRBV5-1 | CASSLTGNTEAFF | TGCGCCAGCAGCCTGACAGGGAACACTGAAGCTTTCTTT
NA | NA | TRBJ1-4 | TRBV6-1 | CASSEGLRNGEKLFF | TGTGCCAGCAGTGAAGGTCTTAGAAACGGGGAAAAACTGTTTTTT
NA | NA | TRBJ2-5 | TRBV5-4 | CASSLGAKETQYF | TGTGCCAGCAGCTTGGGGGCGAAAGAGACCCAGTACTTC
NA | NA | TRBJ1-4 | TRBV9 | CASSVSGGGEKLFF | TGTGCCAGCAGCGTTAGTGGAGGTGGAGAAAAACTGTTTTTT
TRBD2 | NA | TRBJ2-1 | TRBV7-3 | CASSALAGVNEQFF | TGTGCCAGCAGCGCACTAGCGGGGGTTAATGAGCAGTTCTTC
NA | NA | TRBJ2-7 | TRBV4-1 | CASSQRGGYEQYF | TGCGCCAGCAGCCAACGAGGGGGCTACGAGCAGTACTTC
NA | NA | TRBJ2-1 | TRBV15 | CATSRDGKALEEQFF | TGTGCCACCAGCAGAGACGGGAAAGCCCTGGAGGAGCAGTTCTTC
NA | NA | TRBJ1-1 | TRBV5-6 | CASSLALGQVFTEAFF | TGTGCCAGCAGCTTGGCTCTTGGCCAGGTATTTACTGAAGCTTTCTTT
NA | NA | TRBJ1-1 | TRBV7-9 | CASSQSGHGGTEAFF | TGTGCCAGCAGCCAATCGGGCCACGGGGGCACTGAAGCTTTCTTT